This T cell receptor (beta chain) was captured by sequencing in a study of T cells after posttransplantation cyclophosphamide. The study, taken as a whole, reports: Recipient CMV seropositivity and CMV reactivation strongly tracked TRB clonality. Later post-transplant blood repertoires were often dominated by donor CD8+ memory clones.

Generated by immunoSEQ multiplex PCR, the TCRdb table keeps only in-frame clones and is missing some. This sample yields roughly 42,000 clones, of which 80% to 95% are seen a single time; 2% to 2.5% belongs to the top ten. About this clone itself: What it binds is not known.

Treatment was busulfan-fludarabine conditioning, a marrow graft, and cyclophosphamide on days +3 and +4. The V end was cut by 2 bases, the J end by 4 bases, with 10 bases between. CDR1 and CDR2 (germline): SGHAT, FQNNGV. CDR3 length: 14 amino acids. The chain recombines TRBV11-2 with TRBJ2-3; D perhaps matches TRBD2 (6 bases). The sample in question was PBMCs, obtained around 67 days after allogeneic stem cell transplant with posttransplant cyclophosphamide. The receptor was derived from a male patient aged 55 to 69 who received an allogeneic stem cell transplant from a related donor and was CMV-positive. Some T cells may have come from the graft donor. The CDR3 reads CASSLSGGADTQYF. Here the CDR3 DNA reads TGTGCCAGCAGCTTATCCGGCGGGGCAGATACGCAGTATTTT.